This entry features one T cell receptor beta chain sequence. Its cognate antigen is unknown. This sample includes further DNA sequences coding for the same CDR3. Germline CDR1 is GTSNPN and CDR2 is SVGIG (reference sequence). This CDR3 has 16 residues. The V end was cut by 0 bases, the J end by 0 bases, with 9 bases between. Donors likely had unrecorded immune exposures despite being nominally healthy when sampled. This sample is part of a study of cytomegalovirus exposure and HLA in healthy donors. A multiplex PCR was run with 60 Vbeta primers and 13 Jbeta primers. This table comes from immunoSEQ multiplex PCR, and its TCRdb copy is limited to in-frame clones, with some not included. The profile covers just over 200,000 clones, with more than 65% appearing a single time and about 1.8% taken by the ten largest. General observations from the study: In presence/absence analyses, roughly uniform sequencing depth across donors was assumed. A missense DCLRE1C variant was associated with V- and J-gene trimming of TCR beta chains in a later analysis, and an independent cohort replicated the association.

The sequence was obtained from a man in his fifties or sixties in good health and CMV-seronegative. The rearrangement joins TRBV30 to TRBJ1-6; D gene ambiguous. The material sequenced was PBMCs. The CDR3 loop reads CAWSVSGSSYNSPLHF. CDR3 DNA: TGTGCCTGGAGTGTATCTGGGAGCTCCTATAATTCACCCCTCCACTTT.